Listed below are T cell receptor beta chains from one sample, sequenced in a study of blood T cells in healthy people across ages. TCRdb reprocessed the 5' RACE reads via MiXCR and lists one record per CDR3 protein. Here the sample spans approximately 1,000,000 distinct CDR3 sequences, over 35% being singletons. Material for sequencing was blood. These receptors were collected from a woman aged 60-75 years in good health. Both conserved end residues are part of each CDR3. The D gene is left open where the match is weak. The size of a clone is reported for some rows only, either as once, few or many, or as a class for expanded clones.

d_call,clone_size,v_call,j_call,cdr3_nt,cdr3_aa
TRBD1,-,TRBV5-4,TRBJ2-1,TGTGCCAGCAGCCACGACAGGGCCTCCTACAATGAGCAGTTCTTC,CASSHDRASYNEQFF
TRBD2,few,TRBV5-1,TRBJ2-3,TGCGCCAGCAGCCTACTAGCGGGAGGGATAGATACGCAGTATTTT,CASSLLAGGIDTQYF
TRBD1,-,TRBV11-2,TRBJ2-3,TGTGCCAGCAGCTTGGGACAGGGACACCTCGCAGATGCGCAGTATTTT,CASSLGQGHLADAQYF
TRBD1,few,TRBV20-1,TRBJ2-4,TGCAGTGCTCCGGACAGGGGCCCTTCGGCCAAAAACATTCAGTACTTC,CSAPDRGPSAKNIQYF
-,few,TRBV6-6,TRBJ2-4,TGTGCCAGCAGTTATACTAGCAGCCTTTTAGCCAAAAACATTCAGTACTTC,CASSYTSSLLAKNIQYF
-,once,TRBV20-1,TRBJ2-7,TGCAGTGCTAAGGCTGACTACGAGCAGTACTTC,CSAKADYEQYF
-,-,TRBV7-3,TRBJ2-1,TGTGCCAACAGCTTAACCCACGAAGGCAATGAGCAGTTCTTC,CANSLTHEGNEQFF
TRBD1,-,TRBV12-3/TRBV12-4,TRBJ2-1,TGTGCCAGCAGCCTAACAGGGGGCGGTGGCGGTGAGCAGTTCTTC,CASSLTGGGGGEQFF
TRBD2,-,TRBV27,TRBJ2-7,TGTGCCAGCAGTTCTATGGCAGCGGGAGTTCGGGGGGAGCAGTACTTC,CASSSMAAGVRGEQYF
-,-,TRBV6-2/TRBV6-3,TRBJ1-1,TGTGCCAGCAGTTACATTCCAGGCCAGGGTCTAATGAACACTGAAGCTTTCTTT,CASSYIPGQGLMNTEAFF
TRBD1,many,TRBV13,TRBJ2-7,TGTGCCAGCAGCCCCCAGGGACAGTCCTACGAGCAGTACTTC,CASSPQGQSYEQYF
-,-,TRBV5-6,TRBJ1-5,TGTGCCAGCAGCTTGGGTAACAGGGCCAATCAGCCCCAGCATTTT,CASSLGNRANQPQHF
TRBD2,-,TRBV4-3,TRBJ2-3,TGCGCCAGCAGCCAAGTCGGCACTAGCGGGGGTCAAGGGGCAGATACGCAGTATTTT,CASSQVGTSGGQGADTQYF
-,-,TRBV6-6,TRBJ2-1,TGTGCCAGCAGTTACCTAGGGCCTAGCGAGCAGTTCTTC,CASSYLGPSEQFF
TRBD1,-,TRBV28,TRBJ2-2,TGTGCCAGCAGTTTACTAGAGAGACAGGGGACCGGGGAGCTGTTTTTT,CASSLLERQGTGELFF
-,-,TRBV10-3,TRBJ2-7,TGTGCCATCAGTGAGTCGATGGGATACGAGCAGTACTTC,CAISESMGYEQYF
-,-,TRBV7-9,TRBJ2-3,TGTGCCAGCAGCTTAGCGAAGGCCGGAGGCGACACAGATACGCAGTATTTT,CASSLAKAGGDTDTQYF
TRBD1,-,TRBV3-1,TRBJ2-7,TGTGCCAGCAGCCAACCTAGGACAGGGTGGGGCCCGCCATTCTACGAGCAGTACTTC,CASSQPRTGWGPPFYEQYF
-,-,TRBV7-9,TRBJ2-7,TGTGCCAGCCAATTGACTGCCCACGAGCAGTACTTC,CASQLTAHEQYF
TRBD2,-,TRBV11-2,TRBJ2-1,TGTGCCAGCAGCAGGGGGACTAGCGGGAGGTACCCGCACAATGAGCAGTTCTTC,CASSRGTSGRYPHNEQFF
-,-,TRBV18,TRBJ2-5,TGTGCCAGCGCCCGGGGACCTCAAGAGACCCAGTACTTC,CASARGPQETQYF
-,-,TRBV6-1,TRBJ2-5,TGTGCCAGCGGCCACAGGGTACAAGAGACCCAGTACTTC,CASGHRVQETQYF
TRBD2,many,TRBV20-1,TRBJ2-1,TGCAGTGCTAGAGGGGGAGCGGGAGGGTACAATGAGCAGTTCTTC,CSARGGAGGYNEQFF
-,-,TRBV27,TRBJ2-1,TGTGCCAGCAGTTTCCTCCCTTGGGACAATGAGCAGTTCTTC,CASSFLPWDNEQFF